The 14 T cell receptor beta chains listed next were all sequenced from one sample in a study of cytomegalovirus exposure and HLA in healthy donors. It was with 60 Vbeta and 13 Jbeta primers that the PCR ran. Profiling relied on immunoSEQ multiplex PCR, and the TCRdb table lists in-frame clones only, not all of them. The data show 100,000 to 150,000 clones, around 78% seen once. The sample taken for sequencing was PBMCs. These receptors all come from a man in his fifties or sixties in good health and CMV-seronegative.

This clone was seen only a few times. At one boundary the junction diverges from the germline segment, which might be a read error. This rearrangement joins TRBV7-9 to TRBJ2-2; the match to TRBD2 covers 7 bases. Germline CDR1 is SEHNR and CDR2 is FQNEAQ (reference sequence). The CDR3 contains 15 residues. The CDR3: CSSSFRLAGAGELFF. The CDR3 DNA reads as TGTTCCAGCAGCTTCAGACTAGCCGGGGCCGGGGAGCTGTTTTTT.

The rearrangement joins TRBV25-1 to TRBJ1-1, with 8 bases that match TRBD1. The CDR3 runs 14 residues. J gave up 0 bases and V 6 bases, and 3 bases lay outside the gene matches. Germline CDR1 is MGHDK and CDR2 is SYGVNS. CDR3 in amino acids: CASRGQGMNTEAFF. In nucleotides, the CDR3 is TGTGCCAGCAGAGGACAGGGAATGAACACTGAAGCTTTCTTT.

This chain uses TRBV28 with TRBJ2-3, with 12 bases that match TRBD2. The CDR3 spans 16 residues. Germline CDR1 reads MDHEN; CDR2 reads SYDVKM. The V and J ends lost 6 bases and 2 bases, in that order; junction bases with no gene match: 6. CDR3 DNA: TGTGCCAGCAGCGACGGACTAGCGGGATACACAGATACGCAGTATTTT. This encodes CASSDGLAGYTDTQYF.

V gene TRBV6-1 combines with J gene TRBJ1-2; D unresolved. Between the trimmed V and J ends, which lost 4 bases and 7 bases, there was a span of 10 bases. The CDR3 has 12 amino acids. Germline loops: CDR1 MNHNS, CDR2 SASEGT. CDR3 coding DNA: TGTGCCAGCAGTGCATCAGGTCCTGGCTACACCTTC. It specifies CASSASGPGYTF.

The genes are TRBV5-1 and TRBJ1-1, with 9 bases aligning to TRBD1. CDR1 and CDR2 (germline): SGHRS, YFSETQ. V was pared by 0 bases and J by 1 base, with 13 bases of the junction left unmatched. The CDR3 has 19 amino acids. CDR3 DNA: TGCGCCAGCAGCTTGGTCCCCGACAGGGGGTATCGTGGGAACACTGAAGCTTTCTTT. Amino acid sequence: CASSLVPDRGYRGNTEAFF.

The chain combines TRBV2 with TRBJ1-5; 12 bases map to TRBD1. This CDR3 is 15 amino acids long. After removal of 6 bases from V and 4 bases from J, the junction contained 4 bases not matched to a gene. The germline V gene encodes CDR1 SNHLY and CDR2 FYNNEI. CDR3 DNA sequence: TGTGCCAGCAGGGGGGACAGGGGGCAGAATCAGCCCCAGCATTTT. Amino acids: CASRGDRGQNQPQHF. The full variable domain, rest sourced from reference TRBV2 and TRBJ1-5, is EPEVTQTPSHQVTQMGQEVILRCVPISNHLYFYWYRQILGQKVEFLVSFYNNEISEKSEIFDDQFSVERPDGSNFTLKIRSTKLEDSAMYFCASRGDRGQNQPQHFGDGTRLSIL.

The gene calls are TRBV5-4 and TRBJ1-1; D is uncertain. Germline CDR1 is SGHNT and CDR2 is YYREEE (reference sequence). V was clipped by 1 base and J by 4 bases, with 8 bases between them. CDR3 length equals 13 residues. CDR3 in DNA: TGTGCCAGCAGCTTGAACCGGGGCACTGAAGCTTTCTTT. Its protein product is CASSLNRGTEAFF.

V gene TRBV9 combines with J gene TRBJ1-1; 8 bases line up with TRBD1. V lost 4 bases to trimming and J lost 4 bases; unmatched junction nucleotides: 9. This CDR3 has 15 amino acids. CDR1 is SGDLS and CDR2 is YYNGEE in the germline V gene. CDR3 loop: CASSPRQGSGTEAFF. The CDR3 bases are TGTGCCAGCAGCCCCCGACAGGGGAGTGGCACTGAAGCTTTCTTT.

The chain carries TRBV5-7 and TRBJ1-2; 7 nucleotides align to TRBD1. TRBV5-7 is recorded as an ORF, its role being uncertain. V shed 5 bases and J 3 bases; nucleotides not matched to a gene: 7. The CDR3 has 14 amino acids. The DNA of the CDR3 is TGTGCCAGCAGTTTGCCCGGGACAGACTATGGCTACACCTTC. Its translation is CASSLPGTDYGYTF.

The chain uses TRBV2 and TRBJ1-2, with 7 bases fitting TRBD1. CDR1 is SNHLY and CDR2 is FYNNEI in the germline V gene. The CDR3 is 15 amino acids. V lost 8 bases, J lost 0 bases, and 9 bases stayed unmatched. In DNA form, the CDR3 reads TGTGCCAGCCTACCCGGGACAGAGGCTAACTATGGCTACACCTTC. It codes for CASLPGTEANYGYTF.

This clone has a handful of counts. CDR3 amino acids: CSARQGEETQYF. The CDR3 region has the DNA TGCAGCGCTCGACAGGGGGAAGAGACCCAGTACTTC. V gene TRBV29-1 combines with J gene TRBJ2-5; 9 bases are a match to TRBD1. The CDR3 sequence is 12 residues long. Germline V gene sequence: CDR1 SQVTM, CDR2 ANQGSEA. The V gene end was trimmed by 7 bases and the J gene end by 3 bases; junction bases not matched to a gene: 3.

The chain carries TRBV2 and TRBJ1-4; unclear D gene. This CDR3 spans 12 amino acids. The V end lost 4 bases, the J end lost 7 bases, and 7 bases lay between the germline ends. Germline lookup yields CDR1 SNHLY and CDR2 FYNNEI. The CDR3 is CASSVRVEKLFF. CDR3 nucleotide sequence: TGTGCCAGCAGTGTCCGGGTTGAAAAACTGTTTTTT.

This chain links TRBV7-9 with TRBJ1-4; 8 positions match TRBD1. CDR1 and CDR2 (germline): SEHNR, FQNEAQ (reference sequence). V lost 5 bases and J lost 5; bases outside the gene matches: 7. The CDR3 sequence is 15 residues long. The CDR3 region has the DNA TGTGCCAGCAGCCTCAGGGGGCGGACCAATGAAAAACTGTTTTTT. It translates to CASSLRGRTNEKLFF.

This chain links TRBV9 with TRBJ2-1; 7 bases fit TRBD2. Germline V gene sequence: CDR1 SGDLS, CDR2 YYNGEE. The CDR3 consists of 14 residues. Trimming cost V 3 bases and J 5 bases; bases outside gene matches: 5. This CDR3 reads CASSAGTIDNEQFF. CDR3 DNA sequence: TGTGCCAGCAGCGCGGGGACTATCGACAATGAGCAGTTCTTC.